Many counts were recorded for the clone carrying this T cell receptor beta chain. Its antigen is still unknown. The data stem from a study of Ad26.COV2.S vaccination and SARS-CoV-2 variants. The study, taken as a whole, reports: Breadth and depth estimates from TCRs may understate total T cell responses.

Treatment defined: approximately 18 received Ad26.COV2.S at low or high dose, single or two shots; 5 received placebo; per-sample allocation not given. The study sampled participants on day 63 after the first vaccine or placebo injection. Recruitment in Boston yielded a donor of adult age, 18-55 years. It was Wuhan-strain SARS-CoV-2 spike that the Ad26 vaccine vector expressed. Measured with immunoSEQ multiplex PCR; TCRdb has only the in-frame clones, and not every one. The data hold some 320,000 clones, with approximately 86% observed a single time. The V gene lost 9 bases and the J gene lost 5 bases, with 13 bases spanning the gap. Germline CDR1 MNHEY, CDR2 SVGAGI. The CDR3 runs to 12 residues.

The starting material was peripheral blood, obtained in a trial of Ad26.COV2.S vaccine versus placebo. The chain recombines TRBV6-5 with TRBJ1-2, with a possible D match to TRBD1 (6 bases). The TCR comes from a person between 18 and 65 years old who received the Ad26.COV2.S COVID-19 vaccine or a placebo. CDR3 sequence: CASYREYYGYTF. The DNA for the CDR3 is TGTGCCAGTTACAGGGAATATTATGGCTACACCTTC.